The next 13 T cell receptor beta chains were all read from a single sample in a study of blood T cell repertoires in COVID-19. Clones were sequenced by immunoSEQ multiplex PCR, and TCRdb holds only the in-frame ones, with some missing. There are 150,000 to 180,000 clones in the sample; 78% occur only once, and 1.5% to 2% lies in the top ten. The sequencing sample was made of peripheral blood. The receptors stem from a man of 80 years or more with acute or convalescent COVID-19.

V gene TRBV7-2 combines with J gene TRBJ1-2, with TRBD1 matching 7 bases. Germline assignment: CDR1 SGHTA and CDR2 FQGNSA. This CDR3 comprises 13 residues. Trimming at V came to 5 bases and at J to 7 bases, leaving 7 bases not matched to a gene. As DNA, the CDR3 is TGTGCCAGCAGCGTAGACAGGGTTCGTGGCTACACCTTC. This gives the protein CASSVDRVRGYTF.

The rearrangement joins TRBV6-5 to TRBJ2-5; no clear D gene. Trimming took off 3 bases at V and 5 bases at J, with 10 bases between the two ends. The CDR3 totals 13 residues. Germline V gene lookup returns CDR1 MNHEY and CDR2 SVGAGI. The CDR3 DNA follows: TGTGCCAGCAGTTATCCGGGTACCGAGACCCAGTACTTC. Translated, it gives CASSYPGTETQYF.

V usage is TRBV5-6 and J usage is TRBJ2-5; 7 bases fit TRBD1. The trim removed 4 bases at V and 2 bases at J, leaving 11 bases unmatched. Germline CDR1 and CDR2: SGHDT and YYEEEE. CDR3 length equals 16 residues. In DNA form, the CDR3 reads TGTGCCAGCAGCCTCCGGACAGGACCGGGGCAAGAGACCCAGTACTTC. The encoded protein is CASSLRTGPGQETQYF.

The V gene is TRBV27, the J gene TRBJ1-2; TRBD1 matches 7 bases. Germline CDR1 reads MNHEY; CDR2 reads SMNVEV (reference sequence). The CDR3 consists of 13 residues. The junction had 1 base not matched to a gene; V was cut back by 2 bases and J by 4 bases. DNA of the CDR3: TGTGCCAGCAGTTTAAGGGACAGCTATGGCTACACCTTC. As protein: CASSLRDSYGYTF.

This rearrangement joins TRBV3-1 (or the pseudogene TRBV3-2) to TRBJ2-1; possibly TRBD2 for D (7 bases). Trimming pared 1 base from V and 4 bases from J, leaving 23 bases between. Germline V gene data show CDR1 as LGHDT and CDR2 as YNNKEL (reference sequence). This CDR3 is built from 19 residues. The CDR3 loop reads CASSQVGWGGPALYNEQFF. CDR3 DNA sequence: TGTGCCAGCAGCCAAGTCGGTTGGGGGGGCCCCGCTCTATACAATGAGCAGTTCTTC.

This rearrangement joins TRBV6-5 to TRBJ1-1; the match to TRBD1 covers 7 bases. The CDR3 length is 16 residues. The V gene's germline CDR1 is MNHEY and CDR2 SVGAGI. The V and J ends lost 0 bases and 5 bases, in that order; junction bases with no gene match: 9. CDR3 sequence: CASSYSRRGRGTEAFF. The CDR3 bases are TGTGCCAGCAGTTACTCGCGGAGGGGGCGCGGGACTGAAGCTTTCTTT.

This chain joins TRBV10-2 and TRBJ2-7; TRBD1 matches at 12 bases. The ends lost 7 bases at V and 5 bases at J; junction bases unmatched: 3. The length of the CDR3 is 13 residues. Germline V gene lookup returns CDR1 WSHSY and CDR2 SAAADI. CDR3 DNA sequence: TGCGCCAGCACGGGACAGGGGGCCCACGAGCAGTACGTC. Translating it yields CASTGQGAHEQYV.

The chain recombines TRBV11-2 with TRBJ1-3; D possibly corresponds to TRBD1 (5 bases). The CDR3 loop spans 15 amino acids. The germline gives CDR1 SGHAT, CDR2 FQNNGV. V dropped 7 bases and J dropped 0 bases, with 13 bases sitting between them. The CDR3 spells CASTLGGFSGNTIYF. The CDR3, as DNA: TGTGCCAGCACCCTGGGGGGATTCTCTGGAAACACCATATATTTT.

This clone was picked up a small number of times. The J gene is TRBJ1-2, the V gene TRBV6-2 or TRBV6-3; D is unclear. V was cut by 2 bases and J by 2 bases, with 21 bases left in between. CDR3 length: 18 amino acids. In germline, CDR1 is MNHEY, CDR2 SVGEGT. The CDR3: CASSYDRTGQRVNYGYTF. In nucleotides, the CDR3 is TGTGCCAGCAGTTACGATAGGACCGGGCAGAGGGTAAACTATGGCTACACCTTC.

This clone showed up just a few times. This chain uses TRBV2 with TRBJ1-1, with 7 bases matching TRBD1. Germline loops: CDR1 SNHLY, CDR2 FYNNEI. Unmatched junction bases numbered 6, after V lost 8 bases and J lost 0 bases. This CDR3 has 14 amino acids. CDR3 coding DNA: TGTGCCAGCGCAGACGACAGGGTGAACACTGAAGCTTTCTTT. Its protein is CASADDRVNTEAFF.

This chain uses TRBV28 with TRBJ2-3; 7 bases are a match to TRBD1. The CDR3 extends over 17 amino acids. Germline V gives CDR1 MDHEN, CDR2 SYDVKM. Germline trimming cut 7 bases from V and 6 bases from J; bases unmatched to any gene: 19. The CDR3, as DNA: TGTGCCAGCACAGCAGTTACTTTAGGGGGCGCATTGGATACGCAGTATTTT. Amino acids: CASTAVTLGGALDTQYF.

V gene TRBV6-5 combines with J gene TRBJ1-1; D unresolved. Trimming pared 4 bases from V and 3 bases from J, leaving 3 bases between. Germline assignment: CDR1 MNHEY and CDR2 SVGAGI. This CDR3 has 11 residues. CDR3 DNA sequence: TGTGCCAGCAGTTCTTACACTGAAGCTTTCTTT. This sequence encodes CASSSYTEAFF.

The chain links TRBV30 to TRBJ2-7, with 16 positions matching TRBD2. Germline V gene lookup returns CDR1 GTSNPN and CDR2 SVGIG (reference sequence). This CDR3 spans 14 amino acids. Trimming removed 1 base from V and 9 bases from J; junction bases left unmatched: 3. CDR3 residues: CAWSEGLAGGMQYF. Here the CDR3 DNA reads TGTGCCTGGAGTGAGGGACTAGCGGGGGGGATGCAGTACTTC.